The clone carrying this T cell receptor (beta chain) was recorded only once. Original methodology: Reference gene primer amplification gave nucleated cell count estimates. Data came from immunoSEQ multiplex PCR; TCRdb stores just in-frame clones and leaves some out. V, J and clone size are those of that table, while D and trimming were read from the DNA. The sample includes roughly 100,000 clones, 87% seen only once; the top ten take 3.1%. This sample was included in a study of blood T cell repertoires in COVID-19. Study summary: Both acute and convalescent COVID-19 samples were obtained from the United States, Italy and Spain. Sources were T cells, B-cell-depleted T cells, or PBMCs; the material itself was cDNA or gDNA.

CDR1 and CDR2 from the germline V gene are SGHNT and YENEEA. The trim removed 2 bases at V and 3 bases at J, leaving 7 bases unmatched. The CDR3 is 17 amino acids. What was sequenced was peripheral blood. This TCR derives from a man aged 45 to 65 in a cohort sampled during active COVID-19. The chain carries TRBV11-3 and TRBJ2-1; the match to TRBD2 covers 10 bases. In DNA form, the CDR3 reads TGTGCCAGCAGCTTACTGGTCCTAGCGGGGGACTACAATGAGCAGTTCTTC. This translates into CASSLLVLAGDYNEQFF.